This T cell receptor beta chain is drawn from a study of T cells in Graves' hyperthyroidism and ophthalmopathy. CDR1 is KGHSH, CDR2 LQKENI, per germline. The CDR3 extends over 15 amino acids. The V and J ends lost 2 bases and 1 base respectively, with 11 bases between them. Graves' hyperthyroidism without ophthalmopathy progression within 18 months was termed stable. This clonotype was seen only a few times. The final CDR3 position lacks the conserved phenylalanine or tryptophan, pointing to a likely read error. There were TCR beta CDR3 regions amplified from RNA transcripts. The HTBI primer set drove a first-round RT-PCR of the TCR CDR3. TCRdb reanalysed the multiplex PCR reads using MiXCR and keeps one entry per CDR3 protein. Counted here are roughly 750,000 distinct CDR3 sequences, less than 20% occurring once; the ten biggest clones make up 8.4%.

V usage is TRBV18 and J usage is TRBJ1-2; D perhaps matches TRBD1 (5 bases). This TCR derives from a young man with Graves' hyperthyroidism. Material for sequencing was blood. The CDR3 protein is CASSPGASFNYGYTL. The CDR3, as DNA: TGTGCCAGCTCACCAGGGGCCAGTTTTAACTATGGCTACACCCTC.